The sequence of this T cell receptor (beta chain) was determined in a study of a mutant IDH1 vaccine in newly diagnosed glioma. The time point denotes: baseline, week 1 (first vaccination visit). Sample treatment: pre-vaccination baseline after standard-of-care therapy. Trimming took 2 bases from V and 0 from J, leaving 16 bases between them. The CDR3 extends over 17 amino acids. The germline CDR1 and CDR2 sequences are SGHDT and YYEEEE. Method: immunoSEQ multiplex PCR; TCRdb's copy keeps in-frame clones and lacks some. The profile shows 50,000 or so clones, roughly 89% of them singletons. This sequence joins TRBV5-6 and TRBJ2-3; no clear D. Here the sequenced sample was PBMCs, taken from a glioma patient treated with radiotherapy, temozolomide or both. This clonotype was sampled from a man aged 35-49 years with glioma. The CDR3 region is CASSFIALETSTDTQYF. The CDR3 coding sequence is TGTGCCAGCAGCTTCATAGCCTTGGAGACTAGCACAGATACGCAGTATTTT.